What follows are 22 T cell receptor beta chains derived from one specimen sequenced in a study of blood T cell repertoires in COVID-19. Libraries were prepared by immunoSEQ multiplex PCR; TCRdb keeps only in-frame clonotypes and omits some of them. The sample has 30,000 to 40,000 clones; around three quarters are singletons. Material: peripheral blood. These receptors were taken from a woman in her 70s with acute or convalescent COVID-19.

The chain uses TRBV6-5 and TRBJ2-5, with 9 bases fitting TRBD1. The CDR3 is 16 residues long. The germline gives CDR1 MNHEY, CDR2 SVGAGI. The trim removed 2 bases at V and 5 bases at J, leaving 9 bases unmatched. CDR3 protein: CASSYQAGTGFETQYF. Here the CDR3 DNA reads TGTGCCAGCAGTTACCAAGCCGGGACAGGGTTTGAGACCCAGTACTTC.

The rearrangement joins TRBV3-1 (or the pseudogene TRBV3-2) to TRBJ2-5; 14 bases align to TRBD2. The CDR3 contains 16 residues. J gave up 5 bases and V 3 bases, and 5 bases lay outside the gene matches. Germline V lookup: CDR1 LGHDT, CDR2 YNNKEL (reference sequence). Written as DNA, the CDR3 is TGTGCCAGCAGCCACACGGGACTAGCGGGGGTGGAGACCCAGTACTTC. Translated: CASSHTGLAGVETQYF.

The gene calls are TRBV6-5 and TRBJ1-2; 9 bases are a match to TRBD1. Looked up from germline, CDR1 is MNHEY and CDR2 is SVGAGI. Trimming took 7 bases from V and 5 from J; bases not matched to a gene: 11. This CDR3 has 15 amino acids. The CDR3 loop is CASTEDRGLSYGYTF. As DNA, the CDR3 is TGTGCCAGCACCGAGGACAGGGGCCTTTCATATGGCTACACCTTC.

The chain is built from TRBV5-1 and TRBJ1-2; D possibly corresponds to TRBD1 (6 bases). Germline CDR1 and CDR2: SGHRS and YFSETQ. The ends were cut back, 4 bases at V and 6 bases at J, with 16 bases in the middle. This CDR3 is 14 amino acids long. The CDR3 nucleotides read TGCGCCAGCAGCCTAGGAACAGGGTTGGATGGCTACACCTTC. It translates to CASSLGTGLDGYTF.

This chain links TRBV27 with TRBJ1-2; no clear D. Germline CDR1 MNHEY, CDR2 SMNVEV (reference sequence). The CDR3 is 14 amino acids. Trimming took 2 bases from V and 7 from J, leaving 14 bases between them. The CDR3 coding sequence is TGTGCCAGCAGTTTACTTCGGGGTTACGGTGGCTACACCTTC. Translated, it gives CASSLLRGYGGYTF.

The chain has TRBV23-1 and TRBJ2-4, with D perhaps TRBD1 (6 bases). TRBV23-1 is placed among ORFs of uncertain function. The CDR3 loop spans 16 amino acids. Trimming removed 2 bases at V and 6 bases at J, with 17 bases between. DNA of the CDR3: TGCGCCAGCAGTCAACAGGGGTTCAAGAAAACAAACATTCAGTACTTC. Translating gives CASSQQGFKKTNIQYF.

This clone was found a few times. The gene calls are TRBV5-1 and TRBJ1-2; unclear D gene. V was pared by 2 bases and J by 4 bases, with 6 bases between. Per germline, CDR1 SGHRS and CDR2 YFSETQ. CDR3 size: 12 residues. DNA for the CDR3: TGCGCCAGCAGCTTTACAACCTATGGCTACACCTTC. It specifies CASSFTTYGYTF.

CDR3 coding DNA: TGTGCCAGCAGCTTACCCGTCGCGGGGATGTACACCTTC. It encodes CASSLPVAGMYTF. V usage is TRBV5-5 and J usage is TRBJ1-2; the D is unclear. Trimming removed 2 bases at V and 11 bases at J, with 16 bases between. The CDR3 is made up of 13 amino acids. CDR1 and CDR2 (germline): SGHKS, YYEKEE (reference sequence). The full variable domain, with the rest looked up from reference TRBV5-5 and TRBJ1-2, is DAGVTQSPTHLIKTRGQQVTLRCSPISGHKSVSWYQQVLGQGPQFIFQYYEKEERGRGNFPDRFSARQFPNYSSELNVNALLLGDSALYLCASSLPVAGMYTFGSGTRLTVV.

Only one count was recorded for this clone. The chain uses TRBV7-2 and TRBJ2-1; 7 bases align to TRBD1. Looked up from germline, CDR1 is SGHTA and CDR2 is FQGNSA. The CDR3 spans 13 residues. V trimming: 3 bases; J trimming: 7 bases; junction bases outside the gene matches: 3. The CDR3: CASSLGQRNEQFF. The CDR3 region has the DNA TGTGCCAGCAGCTTGGGACAGAGGAATGAGCAGTTCTTC.

This clone was seen just once. The V call is TRBV1, the J call TRBJ2-1; TRBD2 is the table's D call and was not checked against the DNA. TRBV1 represents a pseudogene. This CDR3 comprises 16 residues. The CDR3 loop reads CTSSQRGLAGDNEQFF. CDR3 nucleotide sequence: TGCACCAGCAGCCAACGGGGACTAGCGGGGGACAATGAGCAGTTCTTC.

This chain links TRBV5-4 with TRBJ2-7; D is perhaps TRBD1 (5 bases). This CDR3 has 13 amino acids. Germline-derived CDR1 and CDR2 are SGHNT and YYREEE (reference sequence). Trimming shortened V by 2 bases and J by 7 bases, and 13 bases separated the two germline ends. The chain's CDR3 is CASSLEGAWEQYF. The CDR3 DNA reads as TGTGCCAGCAGCTTAGAAGGGGCTTGGGAGCAGTACTTC.

As to this clone: Other nucleotide sequences from this sample produce the same CDR3. This chain uses TRBV6-5 with TRBJ1-5, with D possibly being TRBD1 (5 bases). The CDR3 sequence is 13 residues long. V lost 6 bases and J 1 base, leaving 7 bases between the germline ends. Germline V gene lookup returns CDR1 MNHEY and CDR2 SVGAGI. CDR3 nucleotide sequence: TGTGCCAGCAGGGACATAAGCAATCAGCCCCAGCATTTT. Protein: CASRDISNQPQHF.

Details on this clone: One junction end disagrees with the germline gene, perhaps due to a read error. The J gene is TRBJ2-1, the V gene TRBV7-7; TRBD2 agrees at 8 bases. This CDR3 region has 13 residues. Per the germline V gene, CDR1 is SSHAT and CDR2 is FNYEAQ (reference sequence). Here the CDR3 DNA reads TGTGCTAGCAGCCCGACTAGCGCCACCGAGCAGTTCTTC. Amino acid sequence: CASSPTSATEQFF.

This clone was detected only a few times. This chain connects TRBV7-9 to TRBJ2-7; D is perhaps TRBD1 (6 bases). The ends were cut back, 5 bases at V and 2 bases at J, with 13 bases in the middle. The V gene's germline CDR1 is SEHNR and CDR2 FQNEAQ (reference sequence). The CDR3 is 14 residues long. The CDR3: CASSDSGQTYEQYF. CDR3 DNA: TGTGCCAGCAGCGATTCTGGACAGACCTACGAGCAGTACTTC. Drawing the rest from reference TRBV7-9 and TRBJ2-7, the complete variable domain is DTGVSQNPRHKITKRGQNVTFRCDPISEHNRLYWYRQTLGQGPEFLTYFQNEAQLEKSRLLSDRFSAERPKGSFSTLEIQRTEQGDSAMYLCASSDSGQTYEQYFGPGTRLTVT.

The chain recombines TRBV28 with TRBJ2-2, with a weak D call TRBD1 (5 bases). V lost 5 bases to trimming and J lost 7 bases, with 20 bases between them. The CDR3 has 16 residues. Germline CDR1 MDHEN, CDR2 SYDVKM. The CDR3 sequence: CASSTTDLRGIGELFF. DNA of the CDR3: TGTGCCAGCAGTACAACCGACTTAAGGGGTATCGGGGAGCTGTTTTTT. The full variable domain, completed using reference TRBV28 and TRBJ2-2, is DVKVTQSSRYLVKRTGEKVFLECVQDMDHENMFWYRQDPGLGLRLIYFSYDVKMKEKGDIPEGYSVSREKKERFSLILESASTNQTSMYLCASSTTDLRGIGELFFGEGSRLTVL.

The rearrangement uses TRBV15 and TRBJ2-7, with 7 bases lining up with TRBD2. Germline V gene sequence: CDR1 LNHNV, CDR2 YYDKDF (reference sequence). The CDR3 loop spans 15 amino acids. V lost 0 bases, J lost 6 bases, and 8 bases stayed unmatched. CDR3 in DNA: TGTGCCACCAGCAGAGATGGCGGGAGTTTTGTCGAGCAGTACTTC. It specifies CATSRDGGSFVEQYF.

The V and J genes are TRBV5-1 and TRBJ2-7; D perhaps matches TRBD2 (6 bases). CDR3 length: 15 residues. Germline CDR1 reads SGHRS; CDR2 reads YFSETQ. Trimming removed 0 bases from V and 0 bases from J, with 10 bases in between. This CDR3 is CASSLVAGTSYEQYF. CDR3 DNA sequence: TGCGCCAGCAGCTTGGTCGCGGGGACCTCCTACGAGCAGTACTTC.

This clone occurred a few times. CDR3 sequence reads: CASSIGGLAGREETQYF. CDR3 coding DNA: TGTGCCAGTAGTATAGGCGGACTAGCGGGAAGGGAAGAGACCCAGTACTTC. This chain links TRBV19 with TRBJ2-5; TRBD2 agrees at 12 bases. The CDR3 has 17 residues. J was trimmed by 3 bases and V by 1 base; bases with no gene match: 6. The V gene's germline CDR1 is LNHDA and CDR2 SQIVND (reference sequence).

V usage is TRBV7-9 and J usage is TRBJ2-5; 8 nucleotides line up with TRBD2. V was clipped by 5 bases and J by 5 bases; unmatched bases: 16. From germline, CDR1 is SEHNR and CDR2 FQNEAQ (reference sequence). This CDR3 spans 17 amino acids. This CDR3 reads CASSRNPPAGEGETQYF. CDR3 nucleotides: TGTGCCAGCAGCCGTAACCCCCCAGCGGGAGAAGGGGAGACCCAGTACTTC.

The chain has TRBV7-2 and TRBJ1-4, with D hard to call. The CDR3 runs to 13 residues. Trimming removed 5 bases at V and 7 bases at J, with 11 bases between. Germline V lookup: CDR1 SGHTA, CDR2 FQGNSA. CDR3 region: CASSPQRGEKLFF. Written as DNA, the CDR3 is TGTGCCAGCAGCCCCCAACGAGGTGAAAAACTGTTTTTT.

The V and J genes are TRBV6-6 and TRBJ2-5, with D possibly TRBD1 on 5 matching bases. Germline lookup yields CDR1 MNHNY and CDR2 SVGAGI (reference sequence). This CDR3 is built from 15 residues. V was pared by 8 bases and J by 1 base, with 17 bases between. The CDR3 bases are TGTGCCAGCGGGTTACCCAGAGACAGCCAAGAGACCCAGTACTTC. Translation: CASGLPRDSQETQYF.

This clone was recorded a few times. J is TRBJ2-5 and V is TRBV5-1; D unresolved. Germline CDR1 and CDR2: SGHRS and YFSETQ. Trimming took off 4 bases at V and 5 bases at J, with 9 bases between the two ends. This CDR3 spans 12 amino acids. The CDR3 region is CASSVAEETQYF. DNA of the CDR3: TGCGCCAGCAGCGTAGCTGAGGAGACCCAGTACTTC.